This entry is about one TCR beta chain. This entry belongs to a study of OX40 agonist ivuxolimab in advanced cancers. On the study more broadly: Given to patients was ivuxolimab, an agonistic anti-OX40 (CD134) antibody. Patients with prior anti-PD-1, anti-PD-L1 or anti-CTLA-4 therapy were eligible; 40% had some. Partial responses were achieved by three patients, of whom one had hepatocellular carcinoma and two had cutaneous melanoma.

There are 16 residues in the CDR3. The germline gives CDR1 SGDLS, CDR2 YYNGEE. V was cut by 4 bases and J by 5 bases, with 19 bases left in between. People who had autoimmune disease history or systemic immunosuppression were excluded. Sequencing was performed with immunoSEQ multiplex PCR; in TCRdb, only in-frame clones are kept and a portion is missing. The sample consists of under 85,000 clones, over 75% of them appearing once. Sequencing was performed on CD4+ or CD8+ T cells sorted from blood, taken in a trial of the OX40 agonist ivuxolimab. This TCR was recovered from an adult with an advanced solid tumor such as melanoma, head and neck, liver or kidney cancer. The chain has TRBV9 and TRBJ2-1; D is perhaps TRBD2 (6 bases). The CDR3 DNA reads TGTGCCAGCAGCCTCACCGGGACTGGGGCGGACAATGAGCAGTTCTTC. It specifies CASSLTGTGADNEQFF.